The clone carrying this T cell receptor (beta chain) was counted a single time. Its antigen is not identified. The data were taken from a study of cytomegalovirus exposure and HLA in healthy donors. Findings and limits, study-wide: Cytomegalovirus association was assigned to around 150 TCR beta chains. Evidence from a later analysis indicated that most CMV-associated TCR beta chains looked HLA-restricted. Most subjects had HLA-A and HLA-B alleles reportedly predicted accurately by TCR beta sequences. Indistinguishable V segments such as TRBV6-2 and TRBV6-3 were excluded.

This CDR3 contains 14 residues. CDR1 MNHEY and CDR2 SVGAGI come from the germline V gene. The V and J ends lost 6 bases and 6 bases, in that order; junction bases with no gene match: 7. Primers included in the PCR were 60 Vbeta and 13 Jbeta primers. TCRdb keeps only in-frame clones here, not all; method: immunoSEQ multiplex PCR. The sample includes just over 150,000 clones, about 85% of them seen just once. The specimen was PBMCs. The chain joins TRBV6-5 to TRBJ2-2; 7 bases are a match to TRBD1. This sequence was found in a male donor in good health and CMV-seropositive. The CDR3 protein is CASRPTTGPGELFF. The DNA for the CDR3 is TGTGCCAGCAGACCGACGACAGGGCCCGGGGAGCTGTTTTTT.